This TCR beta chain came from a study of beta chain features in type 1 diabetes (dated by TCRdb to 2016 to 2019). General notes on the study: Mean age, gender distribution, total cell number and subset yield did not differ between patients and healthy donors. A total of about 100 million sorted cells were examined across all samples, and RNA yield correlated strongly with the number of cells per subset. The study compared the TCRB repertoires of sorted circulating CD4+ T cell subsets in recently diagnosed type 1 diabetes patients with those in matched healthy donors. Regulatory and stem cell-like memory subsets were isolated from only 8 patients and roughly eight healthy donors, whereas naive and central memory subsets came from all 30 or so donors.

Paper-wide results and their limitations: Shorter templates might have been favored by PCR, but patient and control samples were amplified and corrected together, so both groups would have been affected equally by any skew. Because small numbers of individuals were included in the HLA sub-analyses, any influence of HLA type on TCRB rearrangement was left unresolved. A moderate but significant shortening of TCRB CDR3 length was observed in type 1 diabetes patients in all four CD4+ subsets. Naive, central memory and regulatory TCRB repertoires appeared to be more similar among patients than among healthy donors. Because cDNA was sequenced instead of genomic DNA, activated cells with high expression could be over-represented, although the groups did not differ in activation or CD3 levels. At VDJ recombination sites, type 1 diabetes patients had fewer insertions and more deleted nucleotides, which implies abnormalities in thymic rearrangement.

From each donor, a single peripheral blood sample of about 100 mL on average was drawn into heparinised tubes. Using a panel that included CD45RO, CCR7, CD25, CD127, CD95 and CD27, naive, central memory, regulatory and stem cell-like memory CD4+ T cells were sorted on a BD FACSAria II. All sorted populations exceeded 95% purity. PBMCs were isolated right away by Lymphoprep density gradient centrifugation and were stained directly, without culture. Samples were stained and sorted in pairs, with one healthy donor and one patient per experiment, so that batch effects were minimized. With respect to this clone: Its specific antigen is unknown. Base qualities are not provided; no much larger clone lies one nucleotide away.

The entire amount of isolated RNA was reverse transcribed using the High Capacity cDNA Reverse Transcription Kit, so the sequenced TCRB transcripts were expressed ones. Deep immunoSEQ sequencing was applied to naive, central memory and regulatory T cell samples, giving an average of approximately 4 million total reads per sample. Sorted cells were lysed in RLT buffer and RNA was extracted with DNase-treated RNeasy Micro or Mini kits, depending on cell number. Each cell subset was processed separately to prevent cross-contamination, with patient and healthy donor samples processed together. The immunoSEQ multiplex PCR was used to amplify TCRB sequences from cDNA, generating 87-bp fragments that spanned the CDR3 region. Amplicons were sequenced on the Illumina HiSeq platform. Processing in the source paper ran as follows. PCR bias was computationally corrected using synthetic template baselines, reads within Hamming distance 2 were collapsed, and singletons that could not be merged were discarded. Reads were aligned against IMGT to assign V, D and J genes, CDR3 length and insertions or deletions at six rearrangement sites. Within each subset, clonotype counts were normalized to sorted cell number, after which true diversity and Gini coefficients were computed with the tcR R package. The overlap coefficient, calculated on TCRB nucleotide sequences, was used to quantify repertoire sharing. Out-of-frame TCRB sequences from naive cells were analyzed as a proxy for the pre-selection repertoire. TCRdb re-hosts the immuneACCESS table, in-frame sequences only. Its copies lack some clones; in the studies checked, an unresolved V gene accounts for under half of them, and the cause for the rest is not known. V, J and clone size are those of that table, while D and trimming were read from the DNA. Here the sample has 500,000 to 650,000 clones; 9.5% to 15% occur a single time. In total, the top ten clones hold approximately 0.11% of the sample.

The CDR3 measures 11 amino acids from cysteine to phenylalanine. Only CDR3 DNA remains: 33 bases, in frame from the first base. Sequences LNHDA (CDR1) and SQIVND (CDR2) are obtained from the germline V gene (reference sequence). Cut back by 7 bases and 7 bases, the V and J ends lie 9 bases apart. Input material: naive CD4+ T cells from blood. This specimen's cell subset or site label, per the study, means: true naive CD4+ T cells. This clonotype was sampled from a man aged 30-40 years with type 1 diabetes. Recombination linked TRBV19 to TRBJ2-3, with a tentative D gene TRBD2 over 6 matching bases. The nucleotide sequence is TGTGCCAGTAAGGAGGGCCATACGCAGTATTTT. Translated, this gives CASKEGHTQYF.